Each of the 21 T cell receptor beta chains below was sequenced from the same sample in a study of blood T cell repertoires in COVID-19. Using immunoSEQ multiplex PCR, the repertoire was profiled, and TCRdb retains in-frame clones only, with some absent. The sample contains around 240,000 clones, 75% to 85% of which appear only once. The specimen sequenced was peripheral blood. The receptors were sampled from a woman aged 50 to 60 with acute or convalescent COVID-19.

The chain uses TRBV10-3 and TRBJ2-2; 9 bases map to TRBD1. The CDR3 runs 15 residues. From germline, CDR1 is ENHRY and CDR2 SYGVKD. CDR3 amino acids: CAIRQGQGNTGELFF. The CDR3 DNA follows: TGTGCTATTCGCCAGGGACAGGGGAACACCGGGGAGCTGTTTTTT.

This chain uses TRBV6-5 with TRBJ2-6, with a possible D match to TRBD1 (5 bases). Germline assignment: CDR1 MNHEY and CDR2 SVGAGI. There are 15 residues in the CDR3. Trimming took 8 bases from V and 1 from J, leaving 12 bases between them. The CDR3 nucleotides read TGTGCCAGCTCGCGCAGGGCGTCTGGGGCCAACGTCCTGACTTTC. It codes for CASSRRASGANVLTF.

The chain's CDR3 is CASSLAFVGGDTDTQYF. In nucleotides, the CDR3 is TGTGCCAGCAGCTTGGCATTCGTCGGGGGGGACACAGATACGCAGTATTTT. The genes are TRBV7-9 and TRBJ2-3, with 8 bases aligning to TRBD2. With V trimmed by 3 bases and J by 2 bases, 10 bases remained unmatched. The length of the CDR3 is 17 residues. CDR1 is SEHNR, CDR2 FQNEAQ, per germline (reference sequence).

This clone was counted between two and nine times. The chain links TRBV5-5 to TRBJ2-1, with 7 bases lining up with TRBD1. CDR3 length equals 13 residues. J lost 7 bases, V lost 3 bases, and 4 bases had no gene match. Germline CDR1 is SGHKS and CDR2 is YYEKEE (reference sequence). The CDR3 bases are TGTGCCAGCAGCTCTCCGACAGGGAATGAGCAGTTCTTC. Translating gives CASSSPTGNEQFF.

Points on this clone: Additional DNA sequences in this sample encode the identical CDR3. This chain connects TRBV10-3 to TRBJ1-6, with 7 bases aligning to TRBD1. The CDR3 has 13 amino acids. CDR1 and CDR2 (germline): ENHRY, SYGVKD. The trim removed 6 bases at V and 8 bases at J, leaving 4 bases unmatched. The CDR3 sequence is CAIRDRVDSPLHF. The CDR3, as DNA: TGTGCCATCAGAGACAGGGTGGATTCACCCCTCCACTTT.

This rearrangement joins TRBV20-1 to TRBJ1-1; no firm D call. Germline V gene data show CDR1 as DFQATT and CDR2 as SNEGSKA (reference sequence). The CDR3 is 10 residues long. Trimming shortened V by 7 bases and J by 8 bases, and 11 bases separated the two germline ends. DNA of the CDR3: TGCAGTGTCCCAACGAGAGAAGCTTTCTTT. This encodes CSVPTREAFF.

The chain combines TRBV7-9 with TRBJ2-7, with TRBD1 matching 10 bases. This CDR3 is 14 amino acids long. V shed 6 bases and J 5 bases; nucleotides not matched to a gene: 7. Germline V lookup: CDR1 SEHNR, CDR2 FQNEAQ (reference sequence). DNA of the CDR3: TGTGCCAGCAGGGGGGTGACAGGGGGCAACGAGCAGTACTTC. Amino acid sequence: CASRGVTGGNEQYF. Complete variable domain (other parts from reference TRBV7-9 and TRBJ2-7): DTGVSQNPRHKITKRGQNVTFRCDPISEHNRLYWYRQTLGQGPEFLTYFQNEAQLEKSRLLSDRFSAERPKGSFSTLEIQRTEQGDSAMYLCASRGVTGGNEQYFGPGTRLTVT.

The V call is TRBV28, the J call TRBJ1-2; 10 nucleotides align to TRBD1. This CDR3 is 17 amino acids long. J lost 1 base, V lost 6 bases, and 11 bases had no gene match. Germline V gene data show CDR1 as MDHEN and CDR2 as SYDVKM. This CDR3 reads CASSTPRTGGNNYGYTF. For the CDR3, the DNA is TGTGCCAGCAGCACTCCCCGGACAGGGGGAAATAACTATGGCTACACCTTC.

The gene calls are TRBV30 and TRBJ1-2; no reliable D call. Trimming removed 0 bases at V and 7 bases at J, with 12 bases between. The germline gives CDR1 GTSNPN, CDR2 SVGIG (reference sequence). This CDR3 region has 13 residues. The CDR3 sequence: CAWSVQYSGGYTF. CDR3 sequence (DNA): TGTGCCTGGAGTGTACAGTATTCAGGTGGCTACACCTTC. Drawing the rest from reference TRBV30 and TRBJ1-2, the complete variable domain is SQTIHQWPATLVQPVGSPLSLECTVEGTSNPNLYWYRQAAGRGLQLLFYSVGIGQISSEVPQNLSASRPQDRQFILSSKKLLLSDSGFYLCAWSVQYSGGYTFGSGTRLTVV.

The rearrangement joins TRBV28 to TRBJ1-3; TRBD1 matches 8 bases. The germline V gene encodes CDR1 MDHEN and CDR2 SYDVKM. Unmatched junction bases numbered 4, after V lost 2 bases and J lost 4 bases. CDR3 length: 15 residues. CDR3 in amino acids: CASSLRTGIGNTIYF. In DNA form, the CDR3 reads TGTGCCAGCAGTTTACGGACAGGGATCGGAAACACCATATATTTT.

This clone has only a few counts. The V and J genes are TRBV3-1 (or the pseudogene TRBV3-2) and TRBJ2-7, with 7 bases aligning to TRBD1. Germline lookup yields CDR1 LGHDT and CDR2 YNNKEL (reference sequence). This CDR3 is 14 amino acids long. Trimming removed 3 bases from V and 8 bases from J; junction bases left unmatched: 10. The CDR3 loop is CASSHPGTAVQQYF. The CDR3 region has the DNA TGTGCCAGCAGCCACCCAGGGACAGCGGTCCAGCAGTACTTC.

This clone appeared a few times. The V call is TRBV18, the J call TRBJ1-1; 9 bases map to TRBD1. Trimming at V came to 5 bases and at J to 4 bases, leaving 2 bases not matched to a gene. Germline assignment: CDR1 KGHSH and CDR2 LQKENI. This CDR3 has 13 residues. The CDR3 protein is CASSTGGGTEAFF. The CDR3 nucleotides read TGTGCCAGCTCAACAGGGGGCGGCACTGAAGCTTTCTTT.

The chain uses TRBV27 and TRBJ2-7; D is undetermined. Germline CDR1 reads MNHEY; CDR2 reads SMNVEV (reference sequence). V was shortened by 4 bases and J by 0 bases, with 10 bases between the two germline ends. The CDR3 runs to 14 residues. The CDR3 nucleotides are TGTGCCAGCAGTTCCCTCCCGGGCTCCTACGAGCAGTACTTC. Its translation: CASSSLPGSYEQYF.

This clone was picked up a small number of times. The V call is TRBV20-1, the J call TRBJ1-2; D is undetermined. The ends were cut back, 6 bases at V and 4 bases at J, with 9 bases in the middle. Germline V gene lookup returns CDR1 DFQATT and CDR2 SNEGSKA (reference sequence). The CDR3 contains 11 residues. CDR3 sequence reads: CSAQFGYGYTF. The CDR3 DNA reads as TGCAGTGCCCAGTTTGGCTATGGCTACACCTTC.

This clone turned up a few times. V usage is TRBV20-1 and J usage is TRBJ2-3; D is undetermined. This CDR3 contains 11 residues. Deletions cut 3 bases from V and 3 bases from J, with 4 bases between. Germline CDR1 DFQATT, CDR2 SNEGSKA (reference sequence). The DNA for the CDR3 is TGCAGTGCTAGGCGTACAGATACGCAGTATTTT. Translation gives CSARRTDTQYF.

This clone was detected only once. The chain is built from TRBV7-8 and TRBJ1-2; 7 bases map to TRBD1. Trimming took 4 bases from V and 2 from J; bases not matched to a gene: 1. Germline V CDR1 and CDR2: SGHVS, FQNEAQ. The CDR3 extends over 13 amino acids. The CDR3 sequence is CASSWGQNYGYTF. The CDR3 coding sequence is TGTGCCAGCAGCTGGGGACAGAACTATGGCTACACCTTC.

The chain combines TRBV19 with TRBJ1-1, with 7 bases that match TRBD1. The CDR3 contains 16 residues. V gave up 5 bases and J gave up 7 bases; unmatched junction bases: 16. Germline CDR1 and CDR2: LNHDA and SQIVND (reference sequence). The CDR3 reads CASSPLGQVLLSEAFF. The CDR3 nucleotides read TGTGCCAGTAGTCCACTTGGACAGGTCTTATTGAGTGAAGCTTTCTTT.

This chain connects TRBV28 to TRBJ1-6, with D unresolved. Between the trimmed V and J ends, which lost 1 base and 0 bases, there was a span of 7 bases. Germline CDR1 MDHEN, CDR2 SYDVKM. There are 16 residues in the CDR3. The CDR3 sequence: CASSLFMSSYNSPLHF. CDR3 bases: TGTGCCAGCAGTTTATTTATGAGCTCCTATAATTCACCCCTCCACTTT. The entire variable domain, with the rest obtained from reference TRBV28 and TRBJ1-6, is as follows: DVKVTQSSRYLVKRTGEKVFLECVQDMDHENMFWYRQDPGLGLRLIYFSYDVKMKEKGDIPEGYSVSREKKERFSLILESASTNQTSMYLCASSLFMSSYNSPLHFGNGTRLTVT.

This chain links TRBV19 with TRBJ2-1; 11 bases map to TRBD2. Germline trimming cut 2 bases from V and 5 bases from J; bases unmatched to any gene: 5. Germline V CDR1 and CDR2: LNHDA, SQIVND (reference sequence). The CDR3 sequence is 16 residues long. The CDR3 region is CASSIRASGGNNEQFF. CDR3 sequence (DNA): TGTGCCAGTAGTATACGTGCTAGCGGGGGGAACAATGAGCAGTTCTTC.

In its sample, this clone was seen a few times. V usage is TRBV5-4 and J usage is TRBJ2-3, with TRBD2 matching over 15 bases. This CDR3 spans 15 amino acids. V lost 4 bases, J lost 4 bases, and 1 base stayed unmatched. Germline-derived CDR1 and CDR2 are SGHNT and YYREEE (reference sequence). CDR3 sequence: CASSGLAGGSDTQYF. The CDR3 nucleotides are TGTGCCAGCAGCGGACTAGCGGGGGGGTCAGATACGCAGTATTTT.

The chain has TRBV30 and TRBJ1-2, with 8 bases fitting TRBD1. Germline CDR1 reads GTSNPN; CDR2 reads SVGIG (reference sequence). The junction had 3 bases not matched to a gene; V was cut back by 0 bases and J by 6 bases. This CDR3 region has 13 residues. CDR3 DNA: TGTGCCTGGAGTGTACTCAGGGGGCATGGCTACACCTTC. Translating it yields CAWSVLRGHGYTF.